This TCR beta chain is from a study of CD8 T cells in Susac syndrome. Study at large: Patients with Susac syndrome were, at the time of blood collection, therapy-naive, maintained on corticosteroids, or maintained on intravenous immunoglobulin alone.

Trimming removed 3 bases from V and 7 bases from J, with 13 bases in between. This CDR3 comprises 14 residues. Germline V CDR1 and CDR2: MDHEN, SYDVKM. RNA amounts of roughly 0.45 to 1 ug underwent reverse transcription with random hexamers. TCRdb called the immunoSEQ multiplex PCR reads again in MiXCR, with one record for every CDR3 protein. The sample has under 150,000 distinct CDR3 sequences; around 95% are singletons. Findings of the study overall: In Susac syndrome, CD4+ T cell repertoires lacked any clonal expansion.

This clonotype was recorded only once. Antigen: not known. This chain links TRBV28 with TRBJ1-5; D may be TRBD1 (6 bases). The sequencing sample was made of CD4+ T cells from PBMCs. The sequence was collected from a human donor with Susac syndrome. CDR3 sequence (DNA): TGTGCCAGCAGTTTCGGGGGGGCTGGGCAGCCCCAGCATTTT. As protein: CASSFGGAGQPQHF.